The 4 T cell receptor beta chains presented below share a single source sample, sequenced in a study of radiation and T cells in renal cell carcinoma (dated by TCRdb to the early 2020s). To prepare the library, the immunoSEQ multiplex PCR assay was applied. TCRdb provides this immuneACCESS table in a form limited to in-frame rearrangements. Some clones are lacking; in checked studies, under half of them reflect an unresolved V gene, and why the rest are absent is not known. Within this sample are about 74,000 clones, with about nine tenths of them counted one time only. The ten largest make up about 6% of the sample. This specimen's time point label, interpreted: blood 4 weeks post-SBRT, at nephrectomy. The treatment or condition label corresponds to: 15 Gy SBRT to primary tumor, nephrectomy 4 weeks later. This material consisted of blood, taken from a patient whose treatment included radiotherapy and nephrectomy. The source of these receptors is a woman aged 70 to 79 with renal cell carcinoma.

The chain carries TRBV5-1 and TRBJ1-1; no definite D call. The CDR3 is 15 residues long. V was shortened by 0 bases and J by 3 bases, with 12 bases between the two germline ends. Germline CDR1 reads SGHRS; CDR2 reads YFSETQ. The CDR3 DNA is TGCGCCAGCAGCTTGGTGTCCCGGGGTGACACTGAAGCTTTCTTT. Translation gives CASSLVSRGDTEAFF.

This chain connects TRBV5-1 to TRBJ2-1; D is ambiguous. The V end lost 3 bases, the J end lost 0 bases, and 10 bases lay between the germline ends. This CDR3 has 15 amino acids. Germline lookup yields CDR1 SGHRS and CDR2 YFSETQ. CDR3 loop: CASSSGSTSYNEQFF. CDR3 DNA: TGCGCCAGCAGCTCCGGCTCAACCTCCTACAATGAGCAGTTCTTC.

This clone was recorded a few times. This chain uses TRBV2 with TRBJ2-7; no definite D call. The germline CDR1 and CDR2 sequences are SNHLY and FYNNEI. The V gene lost 8 bases and the J gene lost 2 bases, with 4 bases spanning the gap. The CDR3 has 10 amino acids. CDR3 sequence (DNA): TGTGCCAGCTATGCCTACGAGCAGTACTTC. It codes for CASYAYEQYF. The variable domain in full, with the rest retrieved from reference TRBV2 and TRBJ2-7, is EPEVTQTPSHQVTQMGQEVILRCVPISNHLYFYWYRQILGQKVEFLVSFYNNEISEKSEIFDDQFSVERPDGSNFTLKIRSTKLEDSAMYFCASYAYEQYFGPGTRLTVT.

This rearrangement joins TRBV30 to TRBJ1-1, with 10 bases that match TRBD1. Germline CDR1 and CDR2: GTSNPN and SVGIG (reference sequence). Trimming removed 4 bases from V and 5 bases from J; junction bases left unmatched: 7. The CDR3 extends over 14 amino acids. For the CDR3, the DNA is TGTGCCTGGAAGAAGGACAGGGGGGCGACTGAAGCTTTCTTT. The encoded protein is CAWKKDRGATEAFF.